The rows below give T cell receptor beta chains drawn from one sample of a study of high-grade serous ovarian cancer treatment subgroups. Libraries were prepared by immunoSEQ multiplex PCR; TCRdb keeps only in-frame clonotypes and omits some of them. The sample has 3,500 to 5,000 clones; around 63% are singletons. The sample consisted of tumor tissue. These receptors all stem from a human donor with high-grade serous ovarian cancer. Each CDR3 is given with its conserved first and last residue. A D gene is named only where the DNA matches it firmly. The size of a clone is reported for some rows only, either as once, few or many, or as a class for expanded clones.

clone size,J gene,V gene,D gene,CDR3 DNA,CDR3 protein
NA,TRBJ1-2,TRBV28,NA,TGTGCCAGCAGTTTGCCCAACAGGGTTGGCTACACCTTC,CASSLPNRVGYTF
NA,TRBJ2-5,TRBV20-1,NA,TGCAGTGCTAGCTCACGGACCCAGTACTTC,CSASSRTQYF
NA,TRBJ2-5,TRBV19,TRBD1,TGTGCCAGTAGTATAGGGACAGGCGTGAGGGGAGAGACCCAGTACTTC,CASSIGTGVRGETQYF
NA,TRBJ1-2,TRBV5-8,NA,TGTGCCCTCGGTTTCGGGGGGAATCCTGGCTACACCTTC,CALGFGGNPGYTF
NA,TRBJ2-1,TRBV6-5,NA,TGTGCCAGCAGTCCGGACCTAATTATGGTCAATGAGCAGTTCTTC,CASSPDLIMVNEQFF
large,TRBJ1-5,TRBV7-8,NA,TGTGCCAGCAGCCCCCTGACAGGCTCCAATCAGCCCCAGCATTTT,CASSPLTGSNQPQHF
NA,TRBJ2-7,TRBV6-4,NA,TGTGCCAGCAGTTACTCCCCAAGCGAGGGGGGGGAGCAGTACTTC,CASSYSPSEGGEQYF
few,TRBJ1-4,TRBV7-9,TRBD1,TGTGCCAGCAGCTTATCCCGGACAGGATTTAATGAAAAACTGTTTTTT,CASSLSRTGFNEKLFF
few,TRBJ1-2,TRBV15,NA,TGTGCCACCAGCAGTCCCCCCCAAGGGGTGAATGGCTACACCTTC,CATSSPPQGVNGYTF
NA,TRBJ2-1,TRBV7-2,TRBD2,TGTGCCAGCAGCCCACAGGGCGGGAGGGGGGATGAGCAGTTCTTC,CASSPQGGRGDEQFF
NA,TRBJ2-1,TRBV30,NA,TGTGCCTGGAATACCTTAGTGGGTCATGAGCAGTTCTTC,CAWNTLVGHEQFF
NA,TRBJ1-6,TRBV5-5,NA,TGTGCCAGCAGCTTGGACTACCACGGGCCCCTCCACTTT,CASSLDYHGPLHF
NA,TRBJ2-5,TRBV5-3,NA,TGTGCCAGAGGCTCTTGGGTGCGCCTAGCCCAAGAGACCCAGTACTTC,CARGSWVRLAQETQYF
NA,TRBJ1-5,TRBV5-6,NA,TGTGCCAGCAGCTTAGGCAGGGCCTTAACTTTAGGACAGCCCCAGCATTTT,CASSLGRALTLGQPQHF
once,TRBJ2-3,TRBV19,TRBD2,TGTGCCAGTGATGTGAGTAGCGGGGCAGATACGCAGTATTTT,CASDVSSGADTQYF
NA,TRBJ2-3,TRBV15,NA,TGTGCCACCAGCAGAGAAGGGGCCGGATCGGGGAGAGATACGCAGTATTTT,CATSREGAGSGRDTQYF
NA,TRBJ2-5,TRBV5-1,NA,TGCGCCAGCAGCTTAGGGACGGGGGTCCAAGAGACCCAGTACTTC,CASSLGTGVQETQYF
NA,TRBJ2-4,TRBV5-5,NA,TGTGCCAGCAGCTTGAGTGTAGCCAAAAACATTCAGTACTTC,CASSLSVAKNIQYF
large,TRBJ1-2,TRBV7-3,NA,TGTGCCAGCAGCTTAACGGGGGGCGCGTCGGGCTACACCTTC,CASSLTGGASGYTF
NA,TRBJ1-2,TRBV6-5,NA,TGTGCCAGCAGTTACACGGAGGGGAGAGGCTACACCTTC,CASSYTEGRGYTF
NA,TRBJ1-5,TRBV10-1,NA,TGCGCCAGCAGCTCCGGCCGCAATCAGCCCCAGCATTTT,CASSSGRNQPQHF
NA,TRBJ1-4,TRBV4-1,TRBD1,TGCGCCAGCAGCCCGGGACAGGGGAGTGAAAAACTGTTTTTT,CASSPGQGSEKLFF
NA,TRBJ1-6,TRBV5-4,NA,TGTGCCAGCAGCTTGGTAGTGATACATGGTGGAAATTCACCCCTCCACTTT,CASSLVVIHGGNSPLHF
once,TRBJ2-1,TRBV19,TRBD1,TGTGCCAGTAGTATCAGGGGACAGGCCTTGAATGAGCAGTTCTTC,CASSIRGQALNEQFF
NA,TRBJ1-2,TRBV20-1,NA,TGCAGTGCTAGATATAGGCATGGCTACACCTTC,CSARYRHGYTF
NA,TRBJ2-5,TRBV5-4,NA,TGTGCCAGCAGCTTGGGGCCTAGCGTAGGCGAGACCCAGTACTTC,CASSLGPSVGETQYF
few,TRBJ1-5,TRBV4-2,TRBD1,TGTGCCAGCAGCCCGGGACAGGGCGGCAATCAGCCCCAGCATTTT,CASSPGQGGNQPQHF
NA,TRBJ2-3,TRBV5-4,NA,TGTGCCAGCAGCTCGACTGCAGATACGCAGTATTTT,CASSSTADTQYF